A single sample gave rise to the 5 T cell receptor beta chains below, sequenced in a study of CD8+ T cells in alopecia areata. The treatment here: oral pan-JAK inhibitor, 5-10 mg twice daily. Extraction and reverse transcription of RNA yielded cDNA as the sequencing template. Libraries were prepared by immunoSEQ multiplex PCR; TCRdb keeps only in-frame clonotypes and omits some of them. The data contain around 300,000 clones, 60% of them singletons. The specimen was CD4+ T cells sorted from blood, collected at week 52, from a patient treated with tofacitinib. These TCRs come from a human donor with alopecia areata.

This clone was counted only a few times. The CDR3 DNA reads TGCGCCAGCAGCCAAGATCCGGCAGGGGAAGAGACCCAGTACTTC. Protein sequence: CASSQDPAGEETQYF. The rearrangement uses TRBV4-1 and TRBJ2-5, with TRBD1 as a possible D gene (6 bases). V lost 0 bases, J lost 3 bases, and 11 bases lay in between. The CDR3 totals 15 residues. Germline V gene data show CDR1 as MGHRA and CDR2 as YSYEKL.

This clone was observed a single time. The V and J genes are TRBV30 and TRBJ1-6, with D perhaps TRBD1 (5 bases). Between the trimmed V and J ends, which lost 7 bases and 7 bases, there was a span of 17 bases. CDR3 length equals 14 residues. Germline V CDR1 and CDR2: GTSNPN, SVGIG (reference sequence). The CDR3 region has the DNA TGTGCCTCGGGACGGCAGGCAGGCAATTCACCCCTCCACTTT. Encoded protein: CASGRQAGNSPLHF.

The chain uses TRBV10-3 and TRBJ2-7; D is unresolved. The CDR3 length is 12 residues. V lost 5 bases and J 3 bases, leaving 8 bases between the germline ends. The germline CDR1 and CDR2 sequences are ENHRY and SYGVKD. The CDR3 DNA sequence: TGTGCCATCAGTCCAGGAAACTACGAGCAGTACTTC. This gives the protein CAISPGNYEQYF.

This clone was counted many times. The V call is TRBV7-9, the J call TRBJ1-3; D gene uncertain. The CDR3 has 19 residues. Deletions cut 6 bases from V and 0 bases from J, with 24 bases between. CDR1 is SEHNR, CDR2 FQNEAQ, per germline (reference sequence). The CDR3 region has the DNA TGTGCCAGCAGTCTAGCTCCCCTTAGGCGCCCCAGCTCTGGAAACACCATATATTTT. This codes for CASSLAPLRRPSSGNTIYF.

Turning to this clone: A clone one base away is much larger, so this may be a read error. The sample carries other DNA sequences with the same CDR3. This chain uses TRBV7-2 with TRBJ2-2; D remains unclear. V lost 2 bases and J 2 bases, leaving 0 bases between the germline ends. CDR3 size: 12 residues. Germline V gene lookup returns CDR1 SGHTA and CDR2 FQGNSA. CDR3 residues: CASSLNTGELFF. CDR3 nucleotide sequence: TGTGCCAGCAGCTTAAACACCGGGGAGCTGTTTTTT.